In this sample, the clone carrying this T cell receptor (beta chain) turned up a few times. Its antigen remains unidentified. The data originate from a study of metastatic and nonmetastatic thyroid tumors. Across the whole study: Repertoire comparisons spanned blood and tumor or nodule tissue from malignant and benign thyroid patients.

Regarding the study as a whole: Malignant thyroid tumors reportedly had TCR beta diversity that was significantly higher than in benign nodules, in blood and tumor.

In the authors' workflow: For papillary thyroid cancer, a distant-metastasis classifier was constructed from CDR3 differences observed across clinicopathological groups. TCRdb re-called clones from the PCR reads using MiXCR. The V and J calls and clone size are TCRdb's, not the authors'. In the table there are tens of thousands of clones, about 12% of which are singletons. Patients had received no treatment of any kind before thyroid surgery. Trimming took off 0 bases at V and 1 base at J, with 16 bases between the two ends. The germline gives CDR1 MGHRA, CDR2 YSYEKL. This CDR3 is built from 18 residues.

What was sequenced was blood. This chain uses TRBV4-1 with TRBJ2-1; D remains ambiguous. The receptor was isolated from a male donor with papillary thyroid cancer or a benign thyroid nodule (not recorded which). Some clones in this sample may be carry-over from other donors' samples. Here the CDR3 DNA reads TGCGCCAGCAGCCAAGAATCTGTCGGCGAAACATCCTACAATGAGCAGTTCTTC. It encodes CASSQESVGETSYNEQFF.